A selection of T cell receptor beta chains follows, all from one sample in a study of response to subunit inactivated influenza vaccine. MiXCR, run by TCRdb on the RT-PCR reads, gives a single entry per CDR3 protein. Altogether some 500,000 distinct CDR3 sequences are present, 25% being singletons, with the ten largest covering approximately 2%. The material was CD4+ T cells sorted from PBMCs, obtained 5 days after vaccination. These receptors all come from a man between 50 and 59 years old who received an inactivated influenza vaccine. Each CDR3 is given with its conserved first and last residue. The D gene is left open where the match is weak. Only part of the rows carry a size: once, few, many, or a class if the clone is expanded.

D	size	V	J	CDR3	DNA
TRBD2	-	TRBV11-2	TRBJ2-2	CASSPQGILAVGTGELFF	TGTGCCAGCAGCCCCCAGGGGATACTAGCGGTGGGGACCGGGGAGCTGTTTTTT
TRBD1	-	TRBV7-2	TRBJ2-3	CASSPTGGRLTDTQYF	TGTGCCAGCAGCCCGACAGGGGGAAGGTTGACAGATACGCAGTATTTT
TRBD2	few	TRBV29-1	TRBJ2-5	CSVVSSGGVETQYF	TGCAGCGTTGTGTCTAGCGGAGGGGTAGAGACCCAGTACTTC
-	few	TRBV18	TRBJ2-7	CASSREVTYEQYF	TGTGCCAGCTCCCGGGAAGTAACCTACGAGCAGTACTTC
-	-	TRBV10-3	TRBJ2-1	CAISPTIDEQFF	TGTGCCATCAGCCCCACTATCGATGAGCAGTTCTTC
TRBD1	-	TRBV2	TRBJ2-5	CASRGTANQETQYF	TGTGCCAGCAGAGGGACAGCCAACCAAGAGACCCAGTACTTC
TRBD1	-	TRBV18	TRBJ1-5	CASSPRQGNSNQPQHF	TGTGCCAGCTCACCACGACAGGGAAATAGCAATCAGCCCCAGCATTTT
TRBD1	few	TRBV24-1	TRBJ2-1	CATTGTDNYNEQFF	TGTGCCACTACGGGGACAGATAACTACAATGAGCAGTTCTTC
-	-	TRBV5-1	TRBJ2-3	CASMDSTDTQYF	TGCGCCAGCATGGACAGCACAGATACGCAGTATTTT
TRBD2	-	TRBV12-3/TRBV12-4	TRBJ2-2	CASSFRRREGPTGELFF	TGTGCCAGCAGTTTTAGGAGGCGGGAGGGGCCAACCGGGGAGCTGTTTTTT
-	-	TRBV6-2/TRBV6-3	TRBJ2-3	CASTGRGTDTQYF	TGTGCCAGCACGGGACGTGGAACAGATACGCAGTATTTT
TRBD1	-	TRBV10-3	TRBJ2-7	CAISESRSAGGSYEQYF	TGTGCCATCAGTGAGTCTAGATCGGCAGGGGGCTCCTACGAGCAGTACTTC
TRBD1	once	TRBV4-1	TRBJ1-5	CASSQPGGGNQPQHF	TGCGCCAGCAGCCAACCAGGGGGCGGCAATCAGCCCCAGCATTTT
-	-	TRBV7-9	TRBJ2-2	CASSPAAGDSNTGELFF	TGTGCCAGCAGTCCCGCGGCAGGAGATTCGAACACCGGGGAGCTGTTTTTT
TRBD2	-	TRBV12-3/TRBV12-4	TRBJ2-7	CASSGLGGQEQYF	TGTGCCAGCAGTGGACTGGGAGGGCAGGAGCAGTACTTC
TRBD2	-	TRBV29-1	TRBJ2-5	CSVDSKGGRETQYF	TGCAGCGTTGATAGCAAGGGAGGGCGAGAGACCCAGTACTTC
-	many	TRBV7-2	TRBJ1-5	CASSFGRLDQPQHF	TGTGCCAGCAGCTTTGGTAGATTGGATCAGCCCCAGCATTTT
TRBD1	-	TRBV6-2/TRBV6-3	TRBJ1-2	CASSYIVPGQGDYGYTF	TGTGCCAGCAGTTACATAGTTCCGGGACAGGGGGACTATGGCTACACCTTC
TRBD1	few	TRBV4-2	TRBJ1-5	CASSQAGETGRHQPQHF	TGTGCCAGCAGCCAAGCAGGAGAGACAGGGCGACATCAGCCCCAGCATTTT
TRBD2	once	TRBV3-1	TRBJ2-2	CASSPIAGGPTAGELFF	TGTGCCAGCAGCCCGATAGCGGGAGGGCCGACCGCCGGGGAGCTGTTTTTT
-	few	TRBV28	TRBJ1-6	CASTIDLSSYNSPLHF	TGTGCCAGCACTATTGATTTGAGCTCCTATAATTCACCCCTCCACTTT
-	few	TRBV9	TRBJ1-4	CASSATGLGEKLFF	TGTGCCAGCAGTGCCACAGGGTTGGGTGAAAAACTGTTTTTT
-	few	TRBV15	TRBJ1-4	CATSRTSGTNEKLFF	TGTGCCACCAGCAGAACCAGTGGGACTAATGAAAAACTGTTTTTT
-	-	TRBV11-3	TRBJ2-2	CASSAGTSNTGELFF	TGTGCCAGCAGCGCGGGTACGTCGAACACCGGGGAGCTGTTTTTT
-	few	TRBV20-1	TRBJ2-2	CSALGQGGRTGELFF	TGCAGTGCTCTCGGACAGGGCGGGAGGACCGGGGAGCTGTTTTTT
TRBD1	few	TRBV5-1	TRBJ2-7	CASSQHGGGTGSYEQYF	TGCGCCAGCAGTCAGCACGGGGGCGGGACAGGGTCCTACGAGCAGTACTTC
-	many	TRBV5-6	TRBJ1-5	CASSLAGRGSNQPQHF	TGTGCCAGCAGCTTGGCCGGCAGGGGAAGCAATCAGCCCCAGCATTTT
TRBD1	-	TRBV4-2	TRBJ2-7	CASSHTDRLEYEQYF	TGTGCCAGCAGCCACACGGACAGGCTTGAGTACGAGCAGTACTTC
-	-	TRBV20-1	TRBJ2-1	CSARAVAGGKTYNEQFF	TGCAGTGCTAGAGCTGTCGCCGGCGGGAAAACCTACAATGAGCAGTTCTTC
-	few	TRBV29-1	TRBJ2-3	CSVSETTDTQYF	TGCAGCGTATCTGAAACAACAGATACGCAGTATTTT